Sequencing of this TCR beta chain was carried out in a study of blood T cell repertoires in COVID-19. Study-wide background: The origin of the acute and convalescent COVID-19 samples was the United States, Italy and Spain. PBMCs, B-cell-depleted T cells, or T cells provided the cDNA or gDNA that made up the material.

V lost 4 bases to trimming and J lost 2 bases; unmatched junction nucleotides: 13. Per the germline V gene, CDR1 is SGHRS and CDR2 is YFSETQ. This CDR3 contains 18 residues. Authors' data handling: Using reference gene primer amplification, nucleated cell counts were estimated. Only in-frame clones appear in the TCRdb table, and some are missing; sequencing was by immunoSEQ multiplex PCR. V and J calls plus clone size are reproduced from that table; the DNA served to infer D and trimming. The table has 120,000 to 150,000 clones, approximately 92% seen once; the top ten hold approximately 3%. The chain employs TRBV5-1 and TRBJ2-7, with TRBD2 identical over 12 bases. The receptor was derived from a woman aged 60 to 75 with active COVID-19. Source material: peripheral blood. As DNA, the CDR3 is TGCGCCAGCAGCCCGGCGACTAGCGGGGGTCGTCGTCCCTACGAGCAGTACTTC. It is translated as CASSPATSGGRRPYEQYF.